The source of this TCR beta chain is a study of control samples from healthy donors and cancer patients. Here immunoSEQ multiplex PCR was the method, and the copy in TCRdb shows in-frame clones only, minus some. The sample has 100,000 to 150,000 clones; approximately 90% are singletons. Per germline, CDR1 KGHDR and CDR2 SFDVKD. The CDR3 runs 16 residues. The V gene lost 4 bases and the J gene lost 4 bases, with 16 bases spanning the gap. The sequenced sample consisted of blood. The chain couples TRBV24-1 to TRBJ2-1, with D perhaps assigned TRBD1 or TRBD2 (5 bases each). The receptor comes from a man aged 18-30 years in good health. In DNA, the CDR3 is TGTGCCACCAGTGAGAGACCGGGAAAGGGGTACAATGAGCAGTTCTTC. Its protein is CATSERPGKGYNEQFF.